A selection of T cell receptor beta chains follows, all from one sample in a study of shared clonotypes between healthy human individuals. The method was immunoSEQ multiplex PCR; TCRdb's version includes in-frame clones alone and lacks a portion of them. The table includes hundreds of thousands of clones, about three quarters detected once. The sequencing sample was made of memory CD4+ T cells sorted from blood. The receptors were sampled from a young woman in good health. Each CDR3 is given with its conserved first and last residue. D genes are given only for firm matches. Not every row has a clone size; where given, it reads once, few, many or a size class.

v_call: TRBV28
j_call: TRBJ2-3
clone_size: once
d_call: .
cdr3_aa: CASKGSATDTQYF
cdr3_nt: TGTGCCAGCAAGGGTTCCGCCACAGATACGCAGTATTTT

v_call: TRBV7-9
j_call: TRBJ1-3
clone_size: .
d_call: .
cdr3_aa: CASSQGMDGNTIYF
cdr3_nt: TGTGCCAGCTCCCAGGGTATGGATGGAAACACCATATATTTT

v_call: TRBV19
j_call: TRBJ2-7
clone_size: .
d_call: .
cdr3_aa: CASSMRGEYEQYF
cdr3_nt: TGTGCCAGTAGTATGAGGGGCGAGTACGAGCAGTACTTC

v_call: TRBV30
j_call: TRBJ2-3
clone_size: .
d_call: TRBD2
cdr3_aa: CAWSPGGDTDTQYF
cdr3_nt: TGTGCCTGGAGCCCGGGAGGGGACACAGATACGCAGTATTTT

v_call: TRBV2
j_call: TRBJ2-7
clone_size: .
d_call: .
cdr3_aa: CASSAGLGYEQYF
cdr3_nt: TGTGCCAGCAGTGCTGGCCTGGGATACGAGCAGTACTTC

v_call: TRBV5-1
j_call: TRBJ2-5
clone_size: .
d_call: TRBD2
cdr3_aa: CASSFTSGRKTQYF
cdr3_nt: TGCGCCAGCAGCTTTACTAGCGGGAGGAAGACCCAGTACTTC

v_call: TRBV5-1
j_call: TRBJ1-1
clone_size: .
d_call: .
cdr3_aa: CASSLAGVGSEAFF
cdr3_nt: TGCGCCAGCAGCTTGGCCGGGGTTGGGAGTGAAGCTTTCTTT

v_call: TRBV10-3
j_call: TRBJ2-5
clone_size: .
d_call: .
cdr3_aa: CAIGDLTETQYF
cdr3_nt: TGTGCCATCGGGGACCTAACGGAGACCCAGTACTTC

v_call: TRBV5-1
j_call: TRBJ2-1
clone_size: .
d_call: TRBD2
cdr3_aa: CASSLVVSGGRGTYNEQFF
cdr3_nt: TGCGCCAGCAGCTTGGTGGTCAGCGGCGGGAGGGGAACCTACAATGAGCAGTTCTTC

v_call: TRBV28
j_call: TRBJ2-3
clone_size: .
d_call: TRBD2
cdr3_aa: CASRLAGVTTDTQYF
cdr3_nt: TGTGCCAGCAGATTAGCGGGAGTAACGACAGATACGCAGTATTTT

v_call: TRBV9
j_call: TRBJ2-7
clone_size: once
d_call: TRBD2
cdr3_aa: CASSPRREALEQYF
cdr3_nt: TGTGCCAGCAGCCCCCGACGGGAGGCCCTCGAGCAGTACTTC

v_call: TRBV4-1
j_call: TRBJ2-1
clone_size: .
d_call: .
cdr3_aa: CASSQEGRDPYNEQFF
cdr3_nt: TGCGCCAGCAGCCAAGAAGGGCGGGACCCTTACAATGAGCAGTTCTTC

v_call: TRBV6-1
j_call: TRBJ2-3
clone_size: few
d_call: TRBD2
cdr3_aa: CASNSGYTDTQYF
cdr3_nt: TGTGCCAGCAATAGCGGGTACACAGATACGCAGTATTTT

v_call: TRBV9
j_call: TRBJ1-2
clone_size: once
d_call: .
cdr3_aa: CASSAQSNYGYTF
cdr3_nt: TGTGCCAGCAGCGCACAGAGTAACTATGGCTACACCTTC

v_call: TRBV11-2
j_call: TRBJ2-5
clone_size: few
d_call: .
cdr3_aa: CASSLGVGGRRETQYF
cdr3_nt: TGTGCCAGCAGCTTAGGTGTCGGGGGCAGGCGGGAGACCCAGTACTTC

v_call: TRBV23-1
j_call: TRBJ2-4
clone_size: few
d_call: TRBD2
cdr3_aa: CASPNHARTRDIQYF
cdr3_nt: TGCGCCAGCCCGAACCACGCCAGGACTAGGGACATTCAGTACTTC

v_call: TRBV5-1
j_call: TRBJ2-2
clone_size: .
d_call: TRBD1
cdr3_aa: CASSLGGGNTGELFF
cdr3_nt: TGCGCCAGCAGCCTAGGGGGCGGAAACACCGGGGAGCTGTTTTTT

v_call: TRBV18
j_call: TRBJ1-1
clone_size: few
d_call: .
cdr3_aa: CASSPTNMNTEAFF
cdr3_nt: TGTGCCAGCTCACCAACAAATATGAACACTGAAGCTTTCTTT

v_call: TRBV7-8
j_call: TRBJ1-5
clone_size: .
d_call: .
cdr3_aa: CASSLDRYSNQPQHF
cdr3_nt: TGTGCCAGCAGCTTAGACCGTTATAGCAATCAGCCCCAGCATTTT

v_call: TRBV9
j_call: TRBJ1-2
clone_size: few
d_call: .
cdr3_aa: CASSVAVHNYGYTF
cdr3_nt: TGTGCCAGCAGCGTAGCGGTCCATAACTATGGCTACACCTTC

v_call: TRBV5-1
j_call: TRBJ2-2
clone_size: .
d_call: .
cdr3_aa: CASSLLLVTGELFF
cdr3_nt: TGCGCCAGCAGCTTATTACTGGTCACCGGGGAGCTGTTTTTT

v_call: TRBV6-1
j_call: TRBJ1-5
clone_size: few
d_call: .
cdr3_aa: CASSEQGSNQPQHF
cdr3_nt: TGTGCCAGCAGTGAACAGGGGAGCAATCAGCCCCAGCATTTT

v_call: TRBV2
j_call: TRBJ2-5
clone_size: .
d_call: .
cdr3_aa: CASSERTNVGTQYF
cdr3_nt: TGTGCCAGCAGTGAGAGGACCAACGTAGGGACCCAGTACTTC

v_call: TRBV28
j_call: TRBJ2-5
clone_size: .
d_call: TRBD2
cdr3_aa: CASSLSLLAGGEEETQYF
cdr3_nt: TGTGCCAGCAGTTTATCCTTACTAGCGGGGGGGGAGGAAGAGACCCAGTACTTC

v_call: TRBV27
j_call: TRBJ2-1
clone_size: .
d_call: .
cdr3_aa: CASSLVGRKGSEQFF
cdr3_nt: TGTGCCAGCAGTCTGGTCGGCAGGAAGGGTAGTGAGCAGTTCTTC

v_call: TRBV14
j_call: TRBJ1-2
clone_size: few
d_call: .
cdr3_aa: CASSRMGSYGYTF
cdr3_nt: TGTGCCAGCAGCCGAATGGGGAGCTATGGCTACACCTTC

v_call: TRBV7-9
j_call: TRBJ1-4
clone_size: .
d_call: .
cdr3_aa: CASSLWGAGEKLFF
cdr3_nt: TGTGCCAGCAGCTTATGGGGGGCTGGAGAAAAACTGTTTTTT

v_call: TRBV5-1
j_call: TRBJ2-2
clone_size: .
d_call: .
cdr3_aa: CASSLLAGSANTGELFF
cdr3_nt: TGCGCCAGCAGCTTGTTGGCAGGGAGCGCGAACACCGGGGAGCTGTTTTTT

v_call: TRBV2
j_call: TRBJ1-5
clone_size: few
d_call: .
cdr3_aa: CASSDSYSNQPQHF
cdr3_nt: TGTGCCAGCAGTGACAGTTATAGCAATCAGCCCCAGCATTTT

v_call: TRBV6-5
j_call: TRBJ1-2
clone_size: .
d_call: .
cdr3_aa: CASSYSILEGYTF
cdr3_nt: TGTGCCAGCAGTTACTCGATATTGGAAGGCTACACCTTC

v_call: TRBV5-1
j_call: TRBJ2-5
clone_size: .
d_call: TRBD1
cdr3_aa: CASGTGGAGQETQYF
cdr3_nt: TGCGCCAGCGGAACAGGGGGCGCGGGCCAAGAGACCCAGTACTTC

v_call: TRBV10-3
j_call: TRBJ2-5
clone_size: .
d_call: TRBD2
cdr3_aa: CAIRASGPQETQYF
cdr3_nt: TGTGCCATCAGAGCTAGCGGGCCCCAAGAGACCCAGTACTTC

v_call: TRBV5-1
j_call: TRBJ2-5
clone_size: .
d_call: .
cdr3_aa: CASSPNGETQYF
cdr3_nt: TGCGCCAGCAGCCCTAATGGGGAGACCCAGTACTTC

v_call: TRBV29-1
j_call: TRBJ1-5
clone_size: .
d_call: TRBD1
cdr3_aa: CSIQQGASNQPQHF
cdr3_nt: TGCAGCATTCAACAGGGGGCTAGCAATCAGCCCCAGCATTTT

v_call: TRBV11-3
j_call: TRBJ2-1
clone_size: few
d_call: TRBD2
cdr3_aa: CASSLIAGISSNEQFF
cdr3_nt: TGTGCCAGCAGCCTCATAGCGGGAATATCTAGCAATGAGCAGTTCTTC

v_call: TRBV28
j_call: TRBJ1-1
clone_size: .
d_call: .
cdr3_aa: CASSWGSSSNTEAFF
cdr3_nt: TGTGCCAGCAGCTGGGGCAGTTCCTCGAACACTGAAGCTTTCTTT

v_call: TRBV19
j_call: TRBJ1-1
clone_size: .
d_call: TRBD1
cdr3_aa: CASSIRGVGTEAFF
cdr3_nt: TGTGCCAGTAGTATCAGGGGGGTGGGCACTGAAGCTTTCTTT

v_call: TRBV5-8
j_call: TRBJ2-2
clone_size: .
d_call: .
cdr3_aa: CASTFVVGLAPNTGELFF
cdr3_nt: TGTGCCAGCACCTTTGTGGTGGGGCTAGCGCCGAACACCGGGGAGCTGTTTTTT

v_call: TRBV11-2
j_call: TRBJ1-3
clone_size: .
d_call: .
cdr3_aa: CASRPLSGARNTIYF
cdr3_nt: TGTGCCAGCAGGCCCCTCTCAGGGGCGCGAAACACCATATATTTT

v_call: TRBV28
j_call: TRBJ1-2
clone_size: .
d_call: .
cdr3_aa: CASSLSDSSNYGYTF
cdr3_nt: TGTGCCAGCAGTTTATCCGACAGCTCCAACTATGGCTACACCTTC

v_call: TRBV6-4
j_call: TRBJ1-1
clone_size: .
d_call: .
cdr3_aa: CASRAGMNTEAFF
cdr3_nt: TGTGCCAGCAGGGCAGGAATGAACACTGAAGCTTTCTTT

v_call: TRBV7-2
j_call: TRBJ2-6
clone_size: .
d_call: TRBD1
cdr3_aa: CASSLSGGSGANVLTF
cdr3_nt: TGTGCCAGCAGCTTGTCAGGGGGCTCTGGGGCCAACGTCCTGACTTTC

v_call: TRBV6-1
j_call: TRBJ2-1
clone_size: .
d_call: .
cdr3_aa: CASGYNEQFF
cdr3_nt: TGTGCCAGCGGTTACAATGAGCAGTTCTTC